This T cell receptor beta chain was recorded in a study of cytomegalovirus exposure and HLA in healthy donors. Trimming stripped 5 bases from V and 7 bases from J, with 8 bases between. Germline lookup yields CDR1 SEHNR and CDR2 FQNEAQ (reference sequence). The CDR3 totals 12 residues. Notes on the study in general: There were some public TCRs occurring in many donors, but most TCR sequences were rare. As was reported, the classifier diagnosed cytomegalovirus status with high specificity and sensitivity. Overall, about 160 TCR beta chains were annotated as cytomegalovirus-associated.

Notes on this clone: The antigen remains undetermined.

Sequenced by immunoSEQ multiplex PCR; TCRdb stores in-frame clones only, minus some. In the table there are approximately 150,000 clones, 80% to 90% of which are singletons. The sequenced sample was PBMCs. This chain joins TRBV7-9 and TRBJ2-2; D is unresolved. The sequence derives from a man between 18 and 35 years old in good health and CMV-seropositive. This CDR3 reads CASSEADGELFF. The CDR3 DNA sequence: TGTGCCAGCAGCGAGGCGGACGGGGAGCTGTTTTTT.